The clone carrying this TCR beta chain was seen repeatedly, ten times or more. Its specificity is unknown. The sample originates from a study of blood T cells in healthy people across ages. About the study: There was about one barcoded beta molecule captured by template switching per two T cells.

Staff drew ten milliliters of peripheral blood from each donor. Study observations and caveats: Strongly correlated with naive T cell percentage was TCR beta diversity. Roughly linear declines in TCR beta diversity per million T cells occurred with age.

Sample-barcoded 5' priming and a J-beta primer mix drove a second PCR of about 7 to 12 cycles. TCRdb used MiXCR to reprocess the 5' RACE reads, holding one entry per CDR3 protein. The table has around 1.5 million distinct CDR3 sequences, roughly a third seen once. Germline CDR1 and CDR2: SGDLS and YYNGEE. With 4 bases clipped from V and 4 bases from J, the junction kept 7 bases outside the gene matches. The CDR3 covers 16 residues. The sequence derives from a woman in her twenties or thirties in good health. The chain couples TRBV9 to TRBJ2-1; 11 bases are a match to TRBD2. What was sequenced was blood. CDR3 residues: CASSFAGLAVYNEQFF. In DNA, the CDR3 is TGTGCCAGCAGCTTTGCGGGACTAGCGGTTTACAATGAGCAGTTCTTC.